The 14 T cell receptor beta chains below come from one sample, sequenced in a study of identical twins. MiXCR, run by TCRdb on the 5' RACE reads, gives a single entry per CDR3 protein. The table records 1.5 million to 2 million distinct CDR3 sequences, more than 30% of them present only once. Sequencing used cord blood. The origin of the receptors is a newborn girl in good health.

This clonotype was recorded many times. This chain connects TRBV20-1 to TRBJ2-7; D is perhaps TRBD2 (6 bases). Trimming stripped 3 bases from V and 2 bases from J, with 8 bases between. Germline CDR1 reads DFQATT; CDR2 reads SNEGSKA (reference sequence). This CDR3 has 12 residues. The CDR3 loop reads CSASGSPYEQYF. The DNA of the CDR3 is TGCAGTGCTAGCGGGAGTCCCTACGAGCAGTACTTC.

The rearrangement uses TRBV3-1 and TRBJ1-2; 10 nucleotides line up with TRBD1. This CDR3 region has 15 residues. Germline assignment: CDR1 LGHDT and CDR2 YNNKEL (reference sequence). V gave up 4 bases and J gave up 5 bases; unmatched junction bases: 7. The CDR3 sequence is CASSPGTGDIYGYTF. DNA of the CDR3: TGTGCCAGCAGCCCTGGGACAGGGGATATTTATGGCTACACCTTC.

This clonotype came up a few times. This sequence joins TRBV15 and TRBJ2-5; a possible D gene is TRBD1 (6 bases). CDR1 is LNHNV, CDR2 YYDKDF, per germline (reference sequence). V was shortened by 2 bases and J by 9 bases, with 19 bases between the two germline ends. This CDR3 is built from 15 residues. In DNA form, the CDR3 reads TGTGCCACCAGCAGACTTAAGACAGGTCAGATGGCCCAGTACTTC. It yields the protein CATSRLKTGQMAQYF. The full variable domain, its missing parts supplied by reference TRBV15 and TRBJ2-5, is DAMVIQNPRYQVTQFGKPVTLSCSQTLNHNVMYWYQQKSSQAPKLLFHYYDKDFNNEADTPDNFQSRRPNTSFCFLDIRSPGLGDTAMYLCATSRLKTGQMAQYFGPGTRLLVL.

Notes on this clonotype: Sequence at one end of the junction differs from germline and may be a read error. J is TRBJ2-3 and V is TRBV7-2, with 8 bases lining up with TRBD2. The V gene's germline CDR1 is SGHTA and CDR2 FQGNSA. This CDR3 is built from 16 residues. As DNA, the CDR3 is TGTGCCAGCAGCTTAGCCCGGGGGGGCGGCACAGATGCGCAGTATTTT. Its translation is CASSLARGGGTDAQYF.

This clonotype was counted only a few times. This chain links TRBV27 with TRBJ2-3; the D is unclear. The CDR3 is made up of 16 amino acids. The V end was cut by 1 base, the J end by 0 bases, with 11 bases between. The germline V gene encodes CDR1 MNHEY and CDR2 SMNVEV (reference sequence). The CDR3 loop reads CASSLLAWPSTDTQYF. CDR3 DNA sequence: TGTGCCAGCAGTTTATTGGCTTGGCCTAGCACAGATACGCAGTATTTT.

The chain employs TRBV20-1 and TRBJ2-7; 8 nucleotides match TRBD1. Germline CDR1 and CDR2: DFQATT and SNEGSKA (reference sequence). The CDR3 has 14 amino acids. The V gene end was trimmed by 3 bases and the J gene end by 4 bases; junction bases not matched to a gene: 8. The DNA of the CDR3 is TGCAGTGCTAGTCCGGGACAGGCCTTTTACGAGCAGTACTTC. It is translated as CSASPGQAFYEQYF.

This clonotype was counted a few times. The CDR3 region is CASSRTSSEGDTQYF. DNA for the CDR3: TGTGCCAGCAGCCGGACTAGCTCGGAGGGGGATACGCAGTATTTT. The chain links TRBV3-1 to TRBJ2-3; 8 bases are a match to TRBD2. The germline CDR1 and CDR2 sequences are LGHDT and YNNKEL (reference sequence). The CDR3 spans 15 residues. The junction had 9 bases not matched to a gene; V was cut back by 4 bases and J by 6 bases.

This clonotype occurred a few times. V and J are TRBV6-1 and TRBJ1-4, with unresolved D. Between the trimmed V and J ends, which lost 5 bases and 1 base, there was a span of 8 bases. This CDR3 region has 14 residues. Germline CDR1 is MNHNS and CDR2 is SASEGT. The CDR3 is CASSLTQTNEKLFF. The CDR3 DNA sequence: TGTGCCAGCAGTCTGACACAAACTAATGAAAAACTGTTTTTT.

In this sample, this clonotype turned up many times. V gene TRBV5-1 combines with J gene TRBJ2-3; TRBD1 or TRBD2 may be the D gene (5 bases each). The CDR3 loop spans 14 amino acids. The germline V and J ends were trimmed by 3 bases and 3 bases, with 11 bases remaining between them. CDR1 is SGHRS and CDR2 is YFSETQ in the germline V gene. DNA for the CDR3: TGCGCCAGCAGCTACCGGGACGTGACAGATACGCAGTATTTT. As protein: CASSYRDVTDTQYF.

This clonotype showed up just a few times. The J gene is TRBJ2-1, the V gene TRBV20-1; 10 positions match TRBD2. The CDR3 runs 14 residues. J was trimmed by 4 bases and V by 3 bases; bases with no gene match: 3. Germline V CDR1 and CDR2: DFQATT, SNEGSKA (reference sequence). The CDR3 spells CSASIAGGYNEQFF. The CDR3, as DNA: TGCAGTGCTAGCATAGCGGGGGGTTACAATGAGCAGTTCTTC.

The chain links TRBV24-1 to TRBJ2-1; 9 bases match TRBD2. V gave up 5 bases and J gave up 3 bases; unmatched junction bases: 10. The length of the CDR3 is 17 residues. CDR1 and CDR2 from the germline V gene are KGHDR and SFDVKD. DNA of the CDR3: TGTGCCACCAGTGGTAGCGGGGGTCGTCATAACTACAATGAGCAGTTCTTC. This gives the protein CATSGSGGRHNYNEQFF.

The rearrangement joins TRBV12-3 or TRBV12-4 to TRBJ2-7, with 8 bases identical to TRBD1. Trimming at V came to 4 bases and at J to 1 base, leaving 6 bases not matched to a gene. The CDR3 consists of 15 residues. The CDR3 region is CASSSIDRGSYEQYF. The CDR3 nucleotides read TGTGCCAGCAGTTCAATAGACAGGGGATCCTACGAGCAGTACTTC.

The chain links TRBV20-1 to TRBJ2-1; 8 bases line up with TRBD2. The CDR3 totals 16 residues. Germline CDR1 DFQATT, CDR2 SNEGSKA (reference sequence). V was pared by 1 base and J by 3 bases, with 8 bases of the junction left unmatched. CDR3 coding DNA: TGCAGTGCTAGAGGGTTAGTAGCGGGGATCTACAATGAGCAGTTCTTC. This gives the protein CSARGLVAGIYNEQFF.

The chain carries TRBV9 and TRBJ2-3; D possibly corresponds to TRBD2 (6 bases). V gave up 7 bases and J gave up 1 base, with 19 bases separating them. Germline assignment: CDR1 SGDLS and CDR2 YYNGEE. This CDR3 is 16 amino acids long. The CDR3 DNA reads as TGTGCCAGCGGAAGCCCGACGGACTATCGCACAGATACGCAGTATTTT. Translation: CASGSPTDYRTDTQYF. Full variable domain (missing parts from reference TRBV9 and TRBJ2-3): DSGVTQTPKHLITATGQRVTLRCSPRSGDLSVYWYQQSLDQGLQFLIQYYNGEERAKGNILERFSAQQFPDLHSELNLSSLELGDSALYFCASGSPTDYRTDTQYFGPGTRLTVL.